Below are 9 T cell receptor beta chains sequenced from a single sample in a study of T cells in Graves' hyperthyroidism and ophthalmopathy. TCR beta CDR3 sequences were amplified from RNA transcripts. HTBI primers were the set used in a first-round RT-PCR of the TCR CDR3. MiXCR, run by TCRdb on the multiplex PCR reads, gives a single entry per CDR3 protein. The sample has roughly 570,000 distinct CDR3 sequences; 46% are singletons. Sequencing was done on a sample of peripheral blood or thyroid tissue (not recorded which). The receptors here all came from a woman aged 18-29 years with Graves' hyperthyroidism.

This chain links TRBV10-3 with TRBJ1-5, with TRBD1 matching 8 bases. The CDR3 covers 13 residues. Losses at the gene ends were 10 bases for V and 5 bases for J; bases not matched to a gene: 7. Per germline, CDR1 ENHRY and CDR2 SYGVKD. CDR3 DNA sequence: TGTGCCACTTATGACAGGGGCGATCAGCCCCAGCATTTT. Translating it yields CATYDRGDQPQHF.

This clonotype occurred many times. The chain has TRBV29-1 and TRBJ1-2, with TRBD1 as a possible D gene (6 bases). The CDR3 sequence is 13 residues long. Trimming cost V 6 bases and J 0 bases, with 11 bases left between them. CDR1 SQVTM and CDR2 ANQGSEA come from the germline V gene. The CDR3 DNA is TGCAGCGTGCGGGACACCACTAACTATGGCTACACCTTC. Encoded protein: CSVRDTTNYGYTF.

This clonotype has ten or more counts. The DNA for the CDR3 is TGCGCCAGCAGCAACCCATTAATAACAGAGACCCAGTACTTC. Translation: CASSNPLITETQYF. V and J are TRBV4-1 and TRBJ2-5; D ambiguous. Germline V lookup: CDR1 MGHRA, CDR2 YSYEKL. The CDR3 consists of 14 residues. Trimming shortened V by 5 bases and J by 4 bases, and 14 bases separated the two germline ends.

This clonotype occurred many times. DNA of the CDR3: TGTGCCAGCAGCGGCGGAAACACCATATATTTT. It codes for CASSGGNTIYF. J is TRBJ1-3 and V is TRBV7-8, with D unresolved. V was shortened by 5 bases and J by 4 bases, with 3 bases between the two germline ends. Germline lookup yields CDR1 SGHVS and CDR2 FQNEAQ. This CDR3 region has 11 residues.

The chain links TRBV6-5 to TRBJ2-7; TRBD2 is a possible D gene (5 bases). The germline V and J ends were trimmed by 10 bases and 1 base, with 17 bases remaining between them. The CDR3 has 14 amino acids. CDR1 is MNHEY and CDR2 is SVGAGI in the germline V gene. The CDR3 here is CATRQGSNSYEQYF. The DNA for the CDR3 is TGTGCCACCAGACAAGGGAGCAATTCCTACGAGCAGTACTTC.

V gene TRBV29-1 combines with J gene TRBJ1-1; no definite D call. From germline, CDR1 is SQVTM and CDR2 ANQGSEA. The CDR3 is 14 residues long. The DNA of the CDR3 is TGCAGAGTAGAAGGGTGGGCACCGAACACTGAAGCTTTCTTT. Translation: CRVEGWAPNTEAFF.

This clonotype was counted at least ten times. The V gene is TRBV5-1, the J gene TRBJ1-1; TRBD1 is a possible D gene (6 bases). Trimming pared 6 bases from V and 0 bases from J, leaving 21 bases between. Per the germline V gene, CDR1 is SGHRS and CDR2 is YFSETQ. This CDR3 has 17 residues. As DNA, the CDR3 is TGCGCCAGCACTTATCGTTGGCAGGGGTCTATGAACACTGAAGCTTTCTTT. Its protein product is CASTYRWQGSMNTEAFF.

In this sample, this clonotype turned up many times. The rearrangement links TRBV20-1 to TRBJ1-1; TRBD1 aligns across 9 bases. After removal of 6 bases from V and 2 bases from J, the junction contained 7 bases not matched to a gene. Germline assignment: CDR1 DFQATT and CDR2 SNEGSKA (reference sequence). There are 14 residues in the CDR3. The CDR3 DNA reads TGCAGTGCAGATCCGACAGGGGGAAACACTGAAGCTTTCTTT. Its protein is CSADPTGGNTEAFF.

The chain is built from TRBV10-3 and TRBJ1-5; no firm D call. The V end lost 9 bases, the J end lost 1 base, and 10 bases lay between the germline ends. The CDR3 loop spans 13 amino acids. Germline assignment: CDR1 ENHRY and CDR2 SYGVKD. The CDR3 is CAMNPDSNQPQHF. The CDR3 nucleotides are TGTGCCATGAACCCGGACAGCAATCAGCCCCAGCATTTT.